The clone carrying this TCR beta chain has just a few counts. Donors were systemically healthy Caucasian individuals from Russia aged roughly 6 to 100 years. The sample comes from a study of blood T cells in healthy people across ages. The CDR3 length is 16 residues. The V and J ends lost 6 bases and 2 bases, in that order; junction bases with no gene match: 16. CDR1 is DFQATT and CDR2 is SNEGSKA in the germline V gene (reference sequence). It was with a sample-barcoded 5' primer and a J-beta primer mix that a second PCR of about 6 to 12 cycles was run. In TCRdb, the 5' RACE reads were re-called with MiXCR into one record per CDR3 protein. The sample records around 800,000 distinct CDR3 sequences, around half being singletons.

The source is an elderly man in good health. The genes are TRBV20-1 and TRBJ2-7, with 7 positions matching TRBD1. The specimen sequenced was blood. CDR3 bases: TGCAGTGCACATAGAGGATACCGGGACAGAACCTACGAGCAGTACTTC. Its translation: CSAHRGYRDRTYEQYF.